This T cell receptor (beta chain) was documented in a study of blood T cell repertoires in COVID-19. At the level of the study: The United States, Italy and Spain supplied acute and convalescent COVID-19 samples. T cells, B-cell-depleted T cells, or PBMCs provided the cDNA or gDNA that served as material.

The CDR3 runs to 15 residues. V was pared by 6 bases and J by 2 bases, with 3 bases of the junction left unmatched. The V gene's germline CDR1 is SNHLY and CDR2 FYNNEI. Original processing methods: Counts of nucleated cells, estimated from reference gene primer amplification, were obtained. Only in-frame clones appear in the TCRdb table, and some are missing; sequencing was by immunoSEQ multiplex PCR. V, J and clone size are those of that table, while D and trimming were read from the DNA. The sample carries about 190,000 clones, 80% recorded once. The sequence came from a man in his sixties with acute or convalescent COVID-19. The chain couples TRBV2 to TRBJ2-3; the match to TRBD2 covers 12 bases. The sample was peripheral blood. The CDR3 is CASRGLAGLTDTQYF. CDR3 bases: TGTGCCAGCAGAGGACTAGCGGGACTCACAGATACGCAGTATTTT.